This T cell receptor beta chain was sequenced for a study of T cells expressing NK-cell markers. TCRdb reanalyzed the 5' RACE reads, giving one entry per CDR3 protein sequence and no DNA. Reported are a few hundred thousand distinct CDR3 sequences; the ten largest clones contain 1.4% to 1.5%. Germline V gives CDR1 SGHDN, CDR2 FVKESK. CDR3 length equals 16 residues. V gene TRBV14 combines with J gene TRBJ1-1. The sequenced sample consisted of blood T cells: a sorted CD56 or NKG2C T cell subset, CD4+ or CD8+ T cells, or bulk PBMC T cells (not recorded which). This clonotype was obtained from a woman in her forties or fifties in good health. This CDR3 reads CASSQDLFTGNTEAFF.